These 29 T cell receptor beta chains originate from one sample sequenced in a study of graft-versus-host responses after intestinal transplantation. Their target antigens are unknown. Only in-frame clones appear in the TCRdb table, and some are missing; sequencing was by immunoSEQ multiplex PCR. This sample has roughly 92,000 clones; under 90% occur once, and the top ten carry around 0.11%. Sequencing was performed on unstimulated CD4+ T cells sorted from spleen or lymph node cells, taken before intestinal transplant. The receptors originated from a human donor who received an intestinal transplant.

There are a few counts of this clone. The chain combines TRBV9 with TRBJ2-5; no clear D gene. The length of the CDR3 is 15 residues. Germline V lookup: CDR1 SGDLS, CDR2 YYNGEE. The ends were cut back, 0 bases at V and 5 bases at J, with 14 bases in the middle. The CDR3 sequence: CASSVGLQVRETQYF. The CDR3 coding sequence is TGTGCCAGCAGCGTAGGTTTGCAGGTTCGGGAGACCCAGTACTTC.

This clone was seen only once. CDR3 sequence (DNA): TGTGCCAGCTCACCCGGGACAGCCTACGAGCAGTACTTC. Protein: CASSPGTAYEQYF. The gene calls are TRBV18 and TRBJ2-7; 7 bases align to TRBD1. This CDR3 has 13 residues. Germline lookup yields CDR1 KGHSH and CDR2 LQKENI. The V segment lost 3 bases and the J segment 2 bases; nucleotides outside the gene matches: 1.

The chain has TRBV5-1 and TRBJ1-1; TRBD1 agrees at 8 bases. The CDR3 consists of 15 residues. Germline-derived CDR1 and CDR2 are SGHRS and YFSETQ. V lost 0 bases to trimming and J lost 6 bases; unmatched junction nucleotides: 7. Written as DNA, the CDR3 is TGCGCCAGCAGCTTGGGGGCAGGGGGCGAGGCTGAAGCTTTCTTT. Translation gives CASSLGAGGEAEAFF.

This clone has only one observation. V and J are TRBV7-9 and TRBJ1-6; D is ambiguous. The CDR3 has 14 amino acids. V dropped 5 bases and J dropped 9 bases, with 14 bases sitting between them. CDR1 and CDR2 from the germline V gene are SEHNR and FQNEAQ (reference sequence). The CDR3 nucleotides read TGTGCCAGCAGCCCCCCCCTGACAAGTTCACCCCTCCACTTT. Protein sequence: CASSPPLTSSPLHF.

The J gene is TRBJ2-7, the V gene TRBV18; 7 bases are a match to TRBD1. CDR3 length: 18 residues. Germline V gene data show CDR1 as KGHSH and CDR2 as LQKENI. J lost 0 bases, V lost 4 bases, and 15 bases had no gene match. The CDR3 nucleotides are TGTGCCAGCTCACAGAGAACAGGGGCGGGCCATGGCTCCTACGAGCAGTACTTC. Its protein product is CASSQRTGAGHGSYEQYF.

The rearrangement links TRBV15 to TRBJ1-6; TRBD1 agrees at 9 bases. The junction had 5 bases not matched to a gene; V was cut back by 5 bases and J by 6 bases. CDR1 LNHNV and CDR2 YYDKDF come from the germline V gene (reference sequence). The CDR3 loop spans 15 amino acids. The CDR3 bases are TGTGCCACCAGCCGCCCGGGACAGGGTAATTCACCCCTCCACTTT. Its translation: CATSRPGQGNSPLHF.

The gene calls are TRBV14 and TRBJ1-4; TRBD1 aligns across 10 bases. CDR3 length: 16 residues. CDR1 SGHDN and CDR2 FVKESK come from the germline V gene. V lost 2 bases, J lost 3 bases, and 3 bases stayed unmatched. In nucleotides, the CDR3 is TGTGCCAGCAGCCAAAGGGACAGGGGACCTAATGAAAAACTGTTTTTT. It translates to CASSQRDRGPNEKLFF.

The CDR3 protein is CAEGPFAAVGQPQHF. The CDR3 DNA sequence: TGTGCCGAGGGTCCGTTTGCCGCAGTGGGCCAGCCCCAGCATTTT. V usage is TRBV7-3 and J usage is TRBJ1-5; D gene uncertain. Germline-derived CDR1 and CDR2 are SGHTA and FQGTGA. With 11 bases removed from V and 7 bases from J, the gap between germline ends came to 24 bases. The CDR3 has 15 residues.

This clone was seen a single time. The chain links TRBV5-1 to TRBJ1-1; no firm D call. Per the germline V gene, CDR1 is SGHRS and CDR2 is YFSETQ. Between the trimmed V and J ends, which lost 4 bases and 5 bases, there was a span of 15 bases. The CDR3 has 14 amino acids. The CDR3 loop is CASSPPTGRTEAFF. DNA for the CDR3: TGCGCCAGCAGCCCCCCGACCGGGAGGACTGAAGCTTTCTTT.

The rearrangement links TRBV7-9 to TRBJ2-6; 7 bases agree with TRBD1. The CDR3 extends over 17 amino acids. Trimming took 5 bases from V and 2 from J; bases not matched to a gene: 9. Germline CDR1 SEHNR, CDR2 FQNEAQ (reference sequence). CDR3 region: CASSIHDQGAGANVLTF. CDR3 DNA sequence: TGTGCCAGCAGCATTCACGACCAGGGGGCTGGGGCCAACGTCCTGACTTTC.

The V and J genes are TRBV7-2 and TRBJ1-2; D is unclear. CDR3 length: 14 amino acids. V lost 6 bases and J 8 bases, leaving 19 bases between the germline ends. CDR1 SGHTA and CDR2 FQGNSA come from the germline V gene. CDR3 loop: CASSVAYLAGGYTF. The CDR3 DNA reads as TGTGCCAGCAGTGTGGCGTACTTAGCGGGGGGCTACACCTTC.

The gene calls are TRBV7-3 and TRBJ2-2; D possibly corresponds to TRBD1 (6 bases). Germline assignment: CDR1 SGHTA and CDR2 FQGTGA. The CDR3 contains 15 residues. Trimming pared 5 bases from V and 2 bases from J, leaving 12 bases between. Written as DNA, the CDR3 is TGTGCCAGCAGCCGCGACAGGACCAACACCGGGGAGCTGTTTTTT. Its protein is CASSRDRTNTGELFF.

The chain uses TRBV2 and TRBJ2-1, with D maybe TRBD2 (6 bases). Germline assignment: CDR1 SNHLY and CDR2 FYNNEI. V lost 6 bases and J 2 bases, leaving 8 bases between the germline ends. CDR3 length: 13 residues. The DNA for the CDR3 is TGTGCCAGCAGGGCGGGGCCCTACAATGAGCAGTTCTTC. As protein: CASRAGPYNEQFF.

The J gene is TRBJ1-5, the V gene TRBV7-2, with 8 bases identical to TRBD1. The CDR3 totals 16 residues. Per germline, CDR1 SGHTA and CDR2 FQGNSA. V trimming: 4 bases; J trimming: 0 bases; junction bases outside the gene matches: 5. For the CDR3, the DNA is TGTGCCAGCAGCTCACAGGGGGTTACTAGCAATCAGCCCCAGCATTTT. It codes for CASSSQGVTSNQPQHF.

This sequence joins TRBV4-1 and TRBJ1-1; D may be TRBD1 (6 bases). Germline V gene data show CDR1 as MGHRA and CDR2 as YSYEKL. This CDR3 region has 16 residues. Trimming cost V 2 bases and J 4 bases, with 17 bases left between them. CDR3 DNA sequence: TGCGCCAGCAGCCAAACCCCCCAGGGGTGGGGCACTGAAGCTTTCTTT. Translating it yields CASSQTPQGWGTEAFF.

The CDR3 nucleotides read TGTGCCAGCTCACCGGGCCAGGGTAGGTACGAGCAGTACTTC. As protein: CASSPGQGRYEQYF. The V gene is TRBV18, the J gene TRBJ2-7; D perhaps matches TRBD1 (5 bases). CDR1 and CDR2 (germline): KGHSH, LQKENI. The CDR3 is 14 residues long. The germline V and J ends were trimmed by 3 bases and 4 bases, with 13 bases remaining between them.

The rearrangement joins TRBV6-5 to TRBJ1-2; 8 bases match TRBD1. V shed 2 bases, J shed 7 bases, and the junction held 3 bases outside the gene matches. This CDR3 is built from 13 residues. Germline V gives CDR1 MNHEY, CDR2 SVGAGI. The CDR3 region has the DNA TGTGCCAGCAGTTACCTAGGACAGGGTGGCTACACCTTC. Its protein product is CASSYLGQGGYTF.

The CDR3 nucleotides are TGTGCCAGCAGTGGTCGGGGGAGGCGACTCTACGAGCAGTACTTC. It yields the protein CASSGRGRRLYEQYF. V is TRBV6-1 and J is TRBJ2-7; D perhaps matches TRBD2 (6 bases). Germline CDR1 and CDR2: MNHNS and SASEGT. The CDR3 is 15 amino acids. Trimming removed 4 bases at V and 3 bases at J, with 16 bases between.

This clone was observed a single time. The V and J genes are TRBV19 and TRBJ2-3, with D possibly matching TRBD2 (6 bases). Germline V CDR1 and CDR2: LNHDA, SQIVND (reference sequence). Trimming pared 0 bases from V and 1 base from J, leaving 11 bases between. The CDR3 covers 16 residues. The chain's CDR3 is CASSIDLERGTDTQYF. CDR3 coding DNA: TGTGCCAGTAGTATAGATCTTGAGCGGGGCACAGATACGCAGTATTTT.

V gene TRBV21-1 combines with J gene TRBJ1-1. TRBV21-1 is listed as a pseudogene. The CDR3 totals 15 residues. CDR3 loop: CASSVSVAIRTEAFF. CDR3 nucleotides: TGTGCCAGCAGTGTTTCGGTAGCAATTCGCACTGAAGCTTTCTTT.

V is TRBV5-4 and J is TRBJ2-3, with D perhaps TRBD2 (6 bases). The CDR3 totals 17 residues. CDR1 is SGHNT, CDR2 YYREEE, per germline (reference sequence). V was trimmed by 4 bases and J by 4 bases, leaving 22 bases between them. Here the CDR3 DNA reads TGTGCCAGCAGCCCACCGGGACTCGACCTCTTCGCAGATACGCAGTATTTT. Its translation: CASSPPGLDLFADTQYF.

The V gene is TRBV11-2, the J gene TRBJ2-5, with TRBD2 as a possible D gene (5 bases). Germline V gene data show CDR1 as SGHAT and CDR2 as FQNNGV. This CDR3 has 13 amino acids. Trimming shortened V by 5 bases and J by 2 bases, and 9 bases separated the two germline ends. The CDR3 region has the DNA TGTGCCAGCAGCCCACGGAGGCAAGAGACCCAGTACTTC. It encodes CASSPRRQETQYF.

V and J are TRBV19 and TRBJ1-1; 9 bases map to TRBD1. Germline CDR1 reads LNHDA; CDR2 reads SQIVND (reference sequence). The CDR3 runs 14 residues. J gave up 6 bases and V 5 bases, and 7 bases lay outside the gene matches. In nucleotides, the CDR3 is TGTGCCAGTAGTTCGCGGACAGGGGAGGCTGAAGCTTTCTTT. Translated: CASSSRTGEAEAFF.

The chain carries TRBV9 and TRBJ2-7, with D perhaps TRBD2 (5 bases). Trimming cost V 4 bases and J 7 bases, with 9 bases left between them. The CDR3 is made up of 11 amino acids. Per germline, CDR1 SGDLS and CDR2 YYNGEE. CDR3 bases: TGTGCCAGCAGCCGGGAAGGGGAGCAGTACTTC. Encoded protein: CASSREGEQYF.

V gene TRBV7-3 combines with J gene TRBJ1-6; TRBD1 agrees at 7 bases. The ends lost 5 bases at V and 7 bases at J; junction bases unmatched: 5. CDR3 size: 14 residues. Germline V CDR1 and CDR2: SGHTA, FQGTGA. The CDR3 bases are TGTGCCAGCAGCCCCGGGACAGCAAATTCACCCCTCCACTTT. It is translated as CASSPGTANSPLHF.

CDR3 amino acids: CASGLSGTGREQYF. The CDR3 DNA is TGTGCTAGTGGTTTGTCAGGAACAGGGCGCGAGCAGTACTTC. The chain couples TRBV12-5 to TRBJ2-7; weak D call: TRBD1 (6 bases). This CDR3 has 14 residues. With 2 bases removed from V and 6 bases from J, the gap between germline ends came to 14 bases. Germline V lookup: CDR1 LGHNT, CDR2 FRNRAP.

In regard to this clone: This specimen includes other DNA sequences encoding the same CDR3. The chain is built from TRBV11-2 and TRBJ1-1; D gene ambiguous. V lost 1 base and J lost 2, with 5 bases in between. The CDR3 consists of 13 residues. Germline CDR1 reads SGHAT; CDR2 reads FQNNGV. CDR3 sequence reads: CASSLGENTEAFF. CDR3 sequence (DNA): TGTGCCAGCAGCTTAGGAGAAAACACTGAAGCTTTCTTT.

The chain recombines TRBV15 with TRBJ1-2, with D possibly TRBD1 on 6 matching bases. CDR1 is LNHNV, CDR2 YYDKDF, per germline (reference sequence). The CDR3 has 16 residues. V lost 1 base and J lost 4, with 16 bases in between. The CDR3 reads CATSRADSPGPYGYTF. CDR3 sequence (DNA): TGTGCCACCAGCAGAGCGGACAGCCCCGGGCCCTATGGCTACACCTTC.

The V gene is TRBV4-1, the J gene TRBJ2-7, with TRBD2 matching over 9 bases. V lost 4 bases, J lost 6 bases, and 13 bases stayed unmatched. The CDR3 sequence is 16 residues long. Germline assignment: CDR1 MGHRA and CDR2 YSYEKL. CDR3 in amino acids: CASSRTSGGWVAEQYF. In nucleotides, the CDR3 is TGCGCCAGCAGCCGAACCAGCGGGGGGTGGGTCGCCGAGCAGTACTTC.